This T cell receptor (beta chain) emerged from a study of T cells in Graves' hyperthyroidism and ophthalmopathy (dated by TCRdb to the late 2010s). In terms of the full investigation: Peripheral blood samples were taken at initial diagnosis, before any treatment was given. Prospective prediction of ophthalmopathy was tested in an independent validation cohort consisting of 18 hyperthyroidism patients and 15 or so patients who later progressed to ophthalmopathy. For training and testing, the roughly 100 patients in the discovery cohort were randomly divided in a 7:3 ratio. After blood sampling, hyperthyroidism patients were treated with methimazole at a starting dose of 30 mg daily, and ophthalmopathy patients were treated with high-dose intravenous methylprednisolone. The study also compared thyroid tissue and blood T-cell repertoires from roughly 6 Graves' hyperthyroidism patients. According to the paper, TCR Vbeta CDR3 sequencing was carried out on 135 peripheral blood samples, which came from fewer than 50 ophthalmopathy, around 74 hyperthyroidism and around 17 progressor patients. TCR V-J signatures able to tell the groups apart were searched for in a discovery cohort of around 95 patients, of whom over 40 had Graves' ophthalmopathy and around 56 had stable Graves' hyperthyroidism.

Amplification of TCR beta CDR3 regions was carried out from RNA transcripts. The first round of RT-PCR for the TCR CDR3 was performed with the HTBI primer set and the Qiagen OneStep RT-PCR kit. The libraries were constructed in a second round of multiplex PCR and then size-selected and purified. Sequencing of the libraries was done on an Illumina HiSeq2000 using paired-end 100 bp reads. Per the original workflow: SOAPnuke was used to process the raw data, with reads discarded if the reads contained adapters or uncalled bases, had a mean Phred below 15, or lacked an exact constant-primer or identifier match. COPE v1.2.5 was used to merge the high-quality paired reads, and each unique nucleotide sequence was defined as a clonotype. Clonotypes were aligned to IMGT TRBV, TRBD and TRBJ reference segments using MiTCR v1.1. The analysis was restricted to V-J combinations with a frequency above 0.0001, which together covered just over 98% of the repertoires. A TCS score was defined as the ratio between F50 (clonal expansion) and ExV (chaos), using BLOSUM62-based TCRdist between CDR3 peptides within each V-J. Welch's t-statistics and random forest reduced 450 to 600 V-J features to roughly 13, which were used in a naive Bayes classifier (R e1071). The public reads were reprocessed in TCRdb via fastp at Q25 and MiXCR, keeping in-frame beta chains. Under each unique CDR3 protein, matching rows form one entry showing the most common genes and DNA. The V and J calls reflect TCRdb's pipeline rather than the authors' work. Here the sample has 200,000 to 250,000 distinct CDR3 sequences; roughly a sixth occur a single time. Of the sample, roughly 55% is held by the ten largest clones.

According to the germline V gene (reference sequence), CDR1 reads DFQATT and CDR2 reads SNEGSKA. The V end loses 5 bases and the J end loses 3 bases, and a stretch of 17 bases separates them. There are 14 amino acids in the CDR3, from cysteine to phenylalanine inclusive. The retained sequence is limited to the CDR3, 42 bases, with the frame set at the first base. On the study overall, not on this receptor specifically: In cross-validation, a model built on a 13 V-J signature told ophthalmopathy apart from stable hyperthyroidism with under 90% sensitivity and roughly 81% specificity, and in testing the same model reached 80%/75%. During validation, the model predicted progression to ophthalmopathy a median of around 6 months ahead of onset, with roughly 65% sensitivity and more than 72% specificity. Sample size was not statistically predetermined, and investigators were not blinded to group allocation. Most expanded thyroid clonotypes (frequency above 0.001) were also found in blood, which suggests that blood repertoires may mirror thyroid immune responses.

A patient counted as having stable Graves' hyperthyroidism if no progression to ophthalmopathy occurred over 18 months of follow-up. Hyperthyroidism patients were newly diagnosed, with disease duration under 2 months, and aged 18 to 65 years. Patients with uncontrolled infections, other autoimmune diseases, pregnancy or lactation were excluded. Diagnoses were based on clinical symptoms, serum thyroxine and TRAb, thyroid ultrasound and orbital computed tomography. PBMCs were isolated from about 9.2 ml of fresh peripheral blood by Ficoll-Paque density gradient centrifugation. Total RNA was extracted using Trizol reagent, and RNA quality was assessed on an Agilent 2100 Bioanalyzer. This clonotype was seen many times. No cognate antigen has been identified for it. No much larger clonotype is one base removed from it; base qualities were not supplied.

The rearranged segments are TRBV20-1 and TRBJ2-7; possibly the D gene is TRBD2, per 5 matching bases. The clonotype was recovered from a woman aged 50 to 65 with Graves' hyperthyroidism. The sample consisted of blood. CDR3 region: CSAVGKAEYYEQYF. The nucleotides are TGCAGTGCTGTCGGGAAGGCGGAGTACTACGAGCAGTACTTC.